The TCR beta chain described here comes from a study of technical replicates of blood from several donors. Data came from immunoSEQ multiplex PCR; TCRdb stores just in-frame clones and leaves some out. In the table there are almost 90,000 clones, approximately 95% of which are singletons. Germline loops: CDR1 LGHNA, CDR2 YSLEER. The ends lost 4 bases at V and 1 base at J; junction bases unmatched: 17. The CDR3 consists of 21 residues. The genes are TRBV4-3 and TRBJ2-3, with 13 bases aligning to TRBD2. The sequenced material came from T cells isolated from PBMCs. This receptor was identified in a human donor in good health. CDR3 in amino acids: CASSLHLTSGRAGGGTDTQYF. The CDR3 DNA follows: TGCGCCAGCAGCCTACACCTTACTAGCGGGAGGGCCGGGGGGGGCACAGATACGCAGTATTTT.